These T cell receptor beta chains were read from a single sample in a study of T-cell reconstitution after alpha-beta-depleted transplantation in children. One entry per CDR3 protein results from TCRdb running MiXCR on the PCR reads. Seen here are about 500,000 distinct CDR3 sequences, approximately 32% observed once, and the top ten hold more than 2%. This material consisted of PBMCs from the stem cell graft donor, taken from the stem cell graft. The source of these receptors is a human donor who donated a stem cell graft to a child with aplastic anemia. Each CDR3 is given with its conserved first and last residue. Each record gives: V gene, J gene, clone size, D gene, CDR3 protein, CDR3 DNA. The D gene is left open where the match is weak. The listing skips clone size in some rows; elsewhere it reads once, few, many or a size class.

V: TRBV20-1
J: TRBJ1-3
size: NA
D: NA
CDR3: CSVPDHGGGNTIYF
DNA: TGCAGCGTTCCGGATCATGGGGGTGGAAACACCATATATTTT

V: TRBV7-6
J: TRBJ1-1
size: NA
D: NA
CDR3: CASSLSTGGGAEAFF
DNA: TGTGCCAGCAGCTTATCTACGGGGGGTGGTGCTGAAGCTTTCTTT

V: TRBV25-1
J: TRBJ2-1
size: many
D: NA
CDR3: CASSGSYNEQFF
DNA: TGTGCCAGCAGTGGCTCCTACAATGAGCAGTTCTTC

V: TRBV5-1
J: TRBJ1-2
size: many
D: NA
CDR3: CASSLEGNGYTF
DNA: TGTGCCAGCAGCTTAGAGGGGAATGGCTACACCTTC

V: TRBV5-1
J: TRBJ2-1
size: NA
D: NA
CDR3: CASSIGQGGNEQFF
DNA: TGCGCCAGCAGCATAGGACAGGGAGGGAATGAGCAGTTCTTC

V: TRBV12-3/TRBV12-4
J: TRBJ1-5
size: NA
D: TRBD1
CDR3: CASSRQGRGNQPQHF
DNA: TGTGCCAGCAGTCGACAGGGACGGGGCAATCAGCCCCAGCATTTT

V: TRBV4-3
J: TRBJ2-1
size: few
D: TRBD2
CDR3: CASSSGGSGSKGEQFF
DNA: TGCGCCAGCAGCAGTGGGGGTAGCGGGAGTAAGGGTGAGCAGTTCTTC

V: TRBV18
J: TRBJ2-5
size: NA
D: NA
CDR3: CASSLPKGGKETQYF
DNA: TGTGCCAGCTCACTTCCAAAGGGGGGAAAGGAGACCCAGTACTTC

V: TRBV6-1
J: TRBJ2-3
size: NA
D: TRBD2
CDR3: CASRTSGRGTDTQYF
DNA: TGTGCCAGCAGAACTAGCGGGAGGGGGACAGATACGCAGTATTTT

V: TRBV7-6
J: TRBJ2-1
size: NA
D: NA
CDR3: CASSASGGNEQFF
DNA: TGTGCCAGCAGCGCCAGTGGGGGCAATGAGCAGTTCTTC

V: TRBV12-3/TRBV12-4
J: TRBJ1-2
size: NA
D: TRBD1
CDR3: CASSMTGVYGYTF
DNA: TGTGCCAGCAGCATGACAGGGGTCTATGGCTACACCTTC

V: TRBV21-1
J: TRBJ2-1
size: few
D: NA
CDR3: CASSPQRVYNEQFF
DNA: TGTGCCAGCTCCCCCCAGCGGGTCTACAATGAGCAGTTCTTC

V: TRBV20-1
J: TRBJ1-5
size: few
D: NA
CDR3: CSASDRDPSNQPQHF
DNA: TGCAGTGCCTCGGACCGGGACCCTAGCAATCAGCCCCAGCATTTT

V: TRBV28
J: TRBJ1-2
size: few
D: NA
CDR3: CASKNYGYTF
DNA: TGTGCCAGCAAGAACTATGGCTACACCTTC

V: TRBV7-2
J: TRBJ1-1
size: NA
D: NA
CDR3: CASSFQGPKTEAFF
DNA: TGTGCCAGCAGCTTTCAGGGCCCGAAGACTGAAGCTTTCTTT

V: TRBV5-4
J: TRBJ2-1
size: NA
D: NA
CDR3: CASRPGGVGSMGNTYNEQFF
DNA: TGTGCCAGCCGGCCGGGTGGGGTCGGATCTATGGGAAACACCTACAATGAGCAGTTCTTC

V: TRBV7-2
J: TRBJ2-2
size: few
D: NA
CDR3: CASSQDYTGELFF
DNA: TGTGCCAGCAGCCAGGACTACACCGGGGAGCTGTTTTTT

V: TRBV18
J: TRBJ1-1
size: NA
D: NA
CDR3: CASSTDTGGAFF
DNA: TGTGCCAGCTCAACCGATACGGGTGGAGCTTTCTTT

V: TRBV30
J: TRBJ2-5
size: NA
D: NA
CDR3: CAWSKTGTQETQYF
DNA: TGTGCCTGGAGTAAGACAGGGACTCAAGAGACCCAGTACTTC

V: TRBV5-1
J: TRBJ2-7
size: NA
D: NA
CDR3: CASSNGASYEQYF
DNA: TGCGCCAGCAGCAACGGGGCCTCCTACGAGCAGTACTTC

V: TRBV5-4
J: TRBJ1-2
size: NA
D: NA
CDR3: CASSLDRIYYGYTF
DNA: TGTGCCAGCAGCTTGGACCGGATTTACTATGGCTACACCTTC

V: TRBV6-4
J: TRBJ2-1
size: many
D: NA
CDR3: CASYNEQFF
DNA: TGTGCCAGTTACAATGAGCAGTTCTTC

V: TRBV28
J: TRBJ1-1
size: NA
D: NA
CDR3: CASSRPQATEAFF
DNA: TGTGCCAGCAGCAGGCCACAGGCGACTGAAGCTTTCTTT

V: TRBV6-5
J: TRBJ1-2
size: few
D: NA
CDR3: CASRQTGYGYTF
DNA: TGTGCCAGCAGACAGACAGGCTATGGCTACACCTTC

V: TRBV6-5
J: TRBJ1-2
size: few
D: NA
CDR3: CASSYSTGGYTF
DNA: TGTGCCAGCAGTTACTCGACCGGGGGCTACACCTTC

V: TRBV2
J: TRBJ2-7
size: NA
D: NA
CDR3: CASSDRGVGYEQYF
DNA: TGTGCCAGCAGTGACAGGGGAGTCGGTTACGAGCAGTACTTC

V: TRBV5-6
J: TRBJ2-7
size: NA
D: NA
CDR3: CASSLGGTPSYEQYF
DNA: TGTGCCAGCAGCTTGGGTGGTACACCCTCCTACGAGCAGTACTTC

V: TRBV6-1
J: TRBJ2-2
size: once
D: TRBD1
CDR3: CASSKDRGRTGELFF
DNA: TGTGCCAGCAGTAAAGACAGGGGTCGGACCGGGGAGCTGTTTTTT

V: TRBV20-1
J: TRBJ1-5
size: many
D: TRBD1
CDR3: CSARVSGQSNQPQHF
DNA: TGCAGTGCTAGAGTGTCGGGACAGAGCAATCAGCCCCAGCATTTT

V: TRBV29-1
J: TRBJ2-5
size: once
D: TRBD1
CDR3: CSVDRAETQYF
DNA: TGCAGCGTCGACAGGGCAGAGACCCAGTACTTC

V: TRBV20-1
J: TRBJ2-3
size: NA
D: NA
CDR3: CSTTLRTDTQYF
DNA: TGCAGTACGACCCTCCGCACAGATACGCAGTATTTT

V: TRBV27
J: TRBJ2-7
size: few
D: NA
CDR3: CASSLSPGRTYEQYF
DNA: TGTGCCAGCAGTCTCAGCCCGGGACGGACCTACGAGCAGTACTTC

V: TRBV29-1
J: TRBJ2-5
size: NA
D: TRBD2
CDR3: CSVEAAGVPQETQYF
DNA: TGCAGCGTTGAAGCAGCGGGAGTCCCACAAGAGACCCAGTACTTC

V: TRBV27
J: TRBJ1-5
size: NA
D: NA
CDR3: CASSFGQNQPQHF
DNA: TGTGCCAGCAGTTTTGGACAGAACCAGCCCCAGCATTTT

V: TRBV5-1
J: TRBJ1-1
size: NA
D: NA
CDR3: CASSLEPGYQTEAFF
DNA: TGCGCCAGCAGCTTGGAGCCAGGGTATCAGACTGAAGCTTTCTTT

V: TRBV27
J: TRBJ1-2
size: NA
D: NA
CDR3: CASSLLGAGYGYTF
DNA: TGTGCCAGCAGTTTATTGGGGGCCGGGTATGGCTACACCTTC

V: TRBV7-2
J: TRBJ2-3
size: NA
D: TRBD2
CDR3: CASSSHGGGTDTQYF
DNA: TGTGCCAGCAGCTCGCACGGGGGGGGCACAGATACGCAGTATTTT

V: TRBV6-5
J: TRBJ1-5
size: few
D: TRBD1
CDR3: CASSYSMTGEWHF
DNA: TGTGCCAGCAGTTACTCTATGACAGGGGAGTGGCATTTT

V: TRBV12-3/TRBV12-4
J: TRBJ1-5
size: many
D: NA
CDR3: CASSLDRVDQPQHF
DNA: TGTGCCAGCAGTTTAGACAGGGTCGATCAGCCCCAGCATTTT

V: TRBV2
J: TRBJ2-5
size: NA
D: NA
CDR3: CASSDSRVTVRETQYF
DNA: TGTGCCAGCAGTGATAGCAGGGTTACCGTCCGAGAGACCCAGTACTTC

V: TRBV6-5
J: TRBJ1-5
size: few
D: TRBD1
CDR3: CASSWGQRNQPQHF
DNA: TGTGCCAGCAGTTGGGGACAGCGCAATCAGCCCCAGCATTTT

V: TRBV7-2
J: TRBJ1-1
size: few
D: NA
CDR3: CASRDNGVLRDTEAFF
DNA: TGTGCCAGCAGAGACAACGGGGTCTTGCGAGACACTGAAGCTTTCTTT

V: TRBV3-1
J: TRBJ1-1
size: few
D: TRBD1
CDR3: CASSRDRGRGAFF
DNA: TGTGCCAGCAGCCGGGACAGGGGGCGCGGAGCTTTCTTT

V: TRBV10-3
J: TRBJ2-7
size: NA
D: NA
CDR3: CAISEGTSYEQYF
DNA: TGTGCCATCAGTGAGGGGACAAGCTACGAGCAGTACTTC

V: TRBV5-5
J: TRBJ1-5
size: NA
D: NA
CDR3: CASSRTDNQPQHF
DNA: TGTGCCAGCAGCCGGACAGACAATCAGCCCCAGCATTTT

V: TRBV6-2/TRBV6-3
J: TRBJ2-1
size: few
D: TRBD2
CDR3: CASSILAGVYNEQFF
DNA: TGTGCCAGCAGCATACTAGCGGGAGTTTACAATGAGCAGTTCTTC

V: TRBV6-1
J: TRBJ2-5
size: NA
D: NA
CDR3: CASRKEETQYF
DNA: TGTGCCAGCAGGAAGGAAGAGACCCAGTACTTC

V: TRBV7-2
J: TRBJ2-1
size: NA
D: TRBD1
CDR3: CASTGTGFYNEQFF
DNA: TGTGCCAGCACGGGGACAGGGTTCTACAATGAGCAGTTCTTC

V: TRBV6-5
J: TRBJ2-7
size: NA
D: TRBD1
CDR3: CASSSGTGDRSEQYF
DNA: TGTGCCAGCAGTTCCGGGACAGGTGATCGTAGCGAGCAGTACTTC

V: TRBV7-2
J: TRBJ1-5
size: NA
D: TRBD1
CDR3: CASSHDRGEPQHF
DNA: TGTGCCAGCAGTCATGACAGGGGAGAGCCCCAGCATTTT

V: TRBV29-1
J: TRBJ2-1
size: NA
D: TRBD2
CDR3: CSWLSGSKNEQFF
DNA: TGCAGCTGGTTGAGCGGGAGTAAGAATGAGCAGTTCTTC

V: TRBV7-9
J: TRBJ2-3
size: few
D: NA
CDR3: CASSLGGVLLSTDTQYF
DNA: TGTGCCAGCAGCTTAGGCGGGGTTTTACTGAGCACAGATACGCAGTATTTT

V: TRBV28
J: TRBJ1-5
size: NA
D: TRBD1
CDR3: CASRAGTGINQPQHF
DNA: TGTGCCAGCAGGGCCGGGACAGGGATCAATCAGCCCCAGCATTTT

V: TRBV30
J: TRBJ1-1
size: NA
D: NA
CDR3: CAWNRLGTEAFF
DNA: TGTGCCTGGAACAGATTAGGGACTGAAGCTTTCTTT

V: TRBV7-2
J: TRBJ2-1
size: NA
D: NA
CDR3: CASSPGPAPEHNEQFF
DNA: TGTGCCAGCAGCCCGGGACCCGCCCCCGAGCACAATGAGCAGTTCTTC

V: TRBV27
J: TRBJ2-5
size: few
D: NA
CDR3: CASSFPRGPQYF
DNA: TGTGCCAGCAGTTTCCCCCGCGGTCCCCAGTACTTC

V: TRBV20-1
J: TRBJ2-5
size: few
D: TRBD2
CDR3: CSAPSTTSGTAGGSQYF
DNA: TGCAGTGCCCCAAGCACGACTAGCGGGACCGCCGGGGGGTCCCAGTACTTC